This T cell receptor beta chain originates from a study of breast tumors, draining lymph nodes, adjacent tissues. Study conclusions and caveats: Tumor and nontumor repertoires were significantly more similar in luminal-like than in basal-like breast cancer.

V was pared by 1 base and J by 7 bases, with 6 bases of the junction left unmatched. The CDR3 is 16 amino acids. CDR1 is SGHDN and CDR2 is FVKESK in the germline V gene. TCRdb passed the multiplex PCR reads through MiXCR, listing each CDR3 protein once. The sample gives 20,000 to 25,000 distinct CDR3 sequences, roughly 45% of which show up once; roughly 7.4% is in the top ten. This clonotype has a count of ten or more. No antigen is known for it. The genes are TRBV14 and TRBJ1-4, with TRBD1 matching over 10 bases. The sample was breast tumor tissue. The receptor's source is a female donor with breast cancer. Some clones in this sample may be carry-over from other donors' samples. CDR3 in DNA: TGTGCCAGCAGCCAAGTCTTCGGACAGGGGGGTGAAAAACTGTTTTTT. Its translation: CASSQVFGQGGEKLFF.